Listed here is a single TCR beta chain. The sample originates from a study of T-cell reconstitution after alpha-beta-depleted transplantation in children. V shed 3 bases and J 8 bases; nucleotides not matched to a gene: 4. Germline CDR1 is MGHRA and CDR2 is YSYEKL. The CDR3 spans 12 residues. A TCRbeta library incorporating unique molecular identifiers was prepared. A single record per CDR3 protein comes from TCRdb applying MiXCR to the PCR reads. The profile covers some 500,000 distinct CDR3 sequences, with around 20% appearing a single time and less than 4% taken by the ten largest. Here the sequenced sample was PBMCs from the stem cell graft donor, taken from the stem cell graft. This chain uses TRBV4-1 with TRBJ2-7; 7 bases map to TRBD1. This TCR came from a human donor who donated a stem cell graft to a child with acute lymphoblastic leukemia. This chain's CDR3 is CASSQTGNQQYF. CDR3 DNA: TGCGCCAGCAGCCAGACAGGGAACCAGCAGTACTTC.